These T cell receptor beta chains were read from a single sample in a study of blood T cell repertoires in COVID-19. Sequenced by immunoSEQ multiplex PCR; TCRdb stores in-frame clones only, minus some. The sample lists about 50,000 clones, 87% occurring once. The sequenced sample consisted of peripheral blood. Receptors were obtained from a woman of 80 years or more with COVID-19, enrolled during active disease. Both conserved end residues are part of each CDR3. D genes are given only for firm matches. Clone size appears in some rows only: once, few, many, or a class for an expanded clone.

CDR3 protein	CDR3 DNA	D gene	clone size	V gene	J gene	CDR3 length
CASSVEGEGSHWDLVAFF	TGTGCCAGCAGCGTTGAGGGGGAGGGATCACATTGGGATCTAGTTGCTTTCTTT	.	.	TRBV9	TRBJ1-1	18
CASSPQDLFYEQYF	TGTGCCAGCAGCCCCCAGGATCTTTTCTACGAGCAGTACTTC	.	.	TRBV7-9	TRBJ2-7	14
CASSQGIGTTEAFF	TGTGCCAGCAGCCAAGGTATAGGGACTACTGAAGCTTTCTTT	.	few	TRBV14	TRBJ1-1	14
CASSLAAGNSPLHF	TGCGCCAGCAGCTTGGCGGCAGGGAATTCACCCCTCCACTTT	.	.	TRBV5-1	TRBJ1-6	14
CASSLAGAHTDTQYF	TGTGCCAGCAGCTTAGCGGGGGCCCACACAGATACGCAGTATTTT	.	.	TRBV7-2	TRBJ2-3	15
CASSFLGDSRNSPLHF	TGTGCCAGCAGCTTTTTAGGGGACAGTCGTAATTCACCCCTCCACTTT	TRBD1	.	TRBV5-6	TRBJ1-6	16
CASSEGGGGGAYNEQFF	TGTGCCAGCAGCGAAGGGGGCGGCGGGGGGGCGTACAATGAGCAGTTCTTC	TRBD2	.	TRBV9	TRBJ2-1	17
CASSKGTVRKETQYF	TGTGCCAGCAGCAAAGGGACAGTAAGAAAAGAGACCCAGTACTTC	TRBD1	.	TRBV27	TRBJ2-5	15
CASRITGSTPSSEAFF	TGTGCCAGTAGAATAACAGGGTCAACCCCCAGTTCTGAAGCTTTCTTT	.	.	TRBV19	TRBJ1-1	16
CASSRGRVGLQETQYF	TGCGCCAGCAGCCGAGGGAGGGTTGGCCTCCAAGAGACCCAGTACTTC	TRBD2	.	TRBV4-1	TRBJ2-5	16
CASSPPGLAGGPSTDTQYF	TGTGCCAGCTCACCCCCTGGACTAGCGGGGGGACCTAGCACAGATACGCAGTATTTT	TRBD2	.	TRBV18	TRBJ2-3	19
CASSLGRGDEQYF	TGTGCCAGCAGCTTGGGCAGGGGGGACGAGCAGTACTTC	.	.	TRBV5-4	TRBJ2-7	13
CASSHGAGVGQPQHF	TGTGCCAGCAGCCACGGGGCAGGGGTCGGTCAGCCCCAGCATTTT	.	.	TRBV6-5	TRBJ1-5	15
CASILTANTEAFF	TGTGCCAGCATCCTAACAGCGAACACTGAAGCTTTCTTT	.	.	TRBV7-9	TRBJ1-1	13
CASRQRGGELTDTQYF	TGTGCCAGCAGACAACGGGGGGGCGAGCTCACAGATACGCAGTATTTT	TRBD2	once	TRBV3-1/TRBV3-2	TRBJ2-3	16
CASRGAVGIQPQHF	TGTGCCAGCAGAGGGGCGGTGGGGATACAGCCCCAGCATTTT	.	once	TRBV2	TRBJ1-5	14
CASSQVAGAYEQYF	TGTGCCAGCAGCCAAGTGGCGGGAGCCTACGAGCAGTACTTC	TRBD2	few	TRBV14	TRBJ2-7	14
CSVEPRGGFGYTF	TGCAGCGTTGAACCCCGGGGAGGGTTCGGCTACACCTTC	.	.	TRBV29-1	TRBJ1-2	13
CASSQDRGQETQYF	TGTGCCAGCAGCCAGGACAGGGGGCAAGAGACCCAGTACTTC	TRBD1	.	TRBV11-1	TRBJ2-5	14
CATSDPREVGKTQYF	TGTGCCACCAGTGATCCCCGGGAGGTCGGAAAGACCCAGTACTTC	TRBD2	.	TRBV24-1	TRBJ2-5	15
CASSQSSTGRGSFLGQYF	TGCGCCAGCAGTCAATCCTCGACAGGGCGAGGGTCCTTTTTAGGGCAGTATTTT	TRBD1	.	TRBV23-1	TRBJ2-3	18
CASSLRGQDSGNTIYF	TGTGCCAGCAGCTTAAGGGGGCAGGACTCTGGAAACACCATATATTTT	TRBD1	.	TRBV7-9	TRBJ1-3	16
CASSSRTGSVTEAFF	TGTGCCAGCAGCTCCCGGACAGGGAGTGTCACTGAAGCTTTCTTT	TRBD1	.	TRBV9	TRBJ1-1	15
CASSVGGASGPMNIQYF	TGTGCCAGCAGCGTAGGCGGGGCTAGCGGCCCTATGAACATTCAGTACTTC	TRBD2	few	TRBV9	TRBJ2-4	17
CSVERAQAINYGYTF	TGCAGCGTTGAACGTGCGCAGGCCATCAACTATGGCTACACCTTC	.	.	TRBV29-1	TRBJ1-2	15
CASSLVQGSPYGYTF	TGTGCCAGCAGCTTAGTACAGGGTTCCCCCTATGGCTACACCTTC	.	.	TRBV11-2	TRBJ1-2	15
CASKLQAGGQGYTF	TGTGCCAGTAAGCTCCAGGCGGGGGGCCAAGGCTACACCTTC	.	.	TRBV19	TRBJ1-2	14